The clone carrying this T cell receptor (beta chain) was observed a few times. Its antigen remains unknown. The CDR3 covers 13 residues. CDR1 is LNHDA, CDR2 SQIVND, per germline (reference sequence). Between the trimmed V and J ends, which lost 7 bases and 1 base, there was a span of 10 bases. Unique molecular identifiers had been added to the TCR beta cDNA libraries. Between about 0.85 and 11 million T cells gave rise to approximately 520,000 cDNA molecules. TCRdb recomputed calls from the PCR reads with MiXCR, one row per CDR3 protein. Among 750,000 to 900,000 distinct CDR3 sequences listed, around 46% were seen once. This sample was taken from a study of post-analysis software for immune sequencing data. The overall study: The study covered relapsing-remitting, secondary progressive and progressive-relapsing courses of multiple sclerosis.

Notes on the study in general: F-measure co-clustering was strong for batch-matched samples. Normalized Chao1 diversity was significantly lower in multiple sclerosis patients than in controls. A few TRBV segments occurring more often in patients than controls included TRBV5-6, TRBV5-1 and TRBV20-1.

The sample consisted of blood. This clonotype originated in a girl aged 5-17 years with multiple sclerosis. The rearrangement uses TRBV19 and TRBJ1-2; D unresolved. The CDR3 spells CASTGPLNYGYTF. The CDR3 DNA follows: TGTGCCAGTACCGGGCCACTTAACTATGGCTACACCTTC.